Sequencing of this TCR beta chain was carried out in a study of CD8+CD57+ T cells in acquired aplastic anemia. At least ten counts were recorded for this clonotype. Template material for TCR beta VDJ and CDR3 profiling consisted of genomic DNA. MiXCR, applied by TCRdb to the reads, yields one record per CDR3 protein. The sample holds 200,000 or so distinct CDR3 sequences, around 66% seen once. Trimming cost V 3 bases and J 5 bases; bases outside gene matches: 6. Germline V lookup: CDR1 MDHEN, CDR2 SYDVKM. The CDR3 loop spans 15 amino acids. This chain uses TRBV28 with TRBJ1-5, with 8 bases identical to TRBD1. The clonotype originates from a human donor with severe aplastic anemia or a healthy control (not recorded which). The sequenced sample was sorted CD4+, CD8+, or CD8+CD57+ T cells (not recorded which) from PBMCs. The CDR3 reads CASSFQGASDQPQHF. DNA for the CDR3: TGTGCCAGCAGTTTTCAGGGGGCGTCGGATCAGCCCCAGCATTTT.